This record covers a single T cell receptor beta chain. There are 13 residues in the CDR3. The ends were cut back, 0 bases at V and 11 bases at J, with 14 bases in the middle. CDR1 and CDR2 (germline): SGHRS, YFSETQ. The data belong to a study of cytomegalovirus exposure and HLA in healthy donors. It was with 60 Vbeta and 13 Jbeta primers that the PCR ran. Generated by immunoSEQ multiplex PCR, the TCRdb table keeps only in-frame clones and is missing some. The sample shows about 140,000 clones, about 80% of them seen only once. V and J are TRBV5-1 and TRBJ1-1, with D perhaps matching TRBD1 (5 bases). The source material was PBMCs. The clonotype comes from a woman aged 40 to 55 in good health and CMV-seronegative. CDR3 region: CASSLGQGGWAFF. The DNA for the CDR3 is TGCGCCAGCAGCTTGGGGCAGGGAGGGTGGGCTTTCTTT.